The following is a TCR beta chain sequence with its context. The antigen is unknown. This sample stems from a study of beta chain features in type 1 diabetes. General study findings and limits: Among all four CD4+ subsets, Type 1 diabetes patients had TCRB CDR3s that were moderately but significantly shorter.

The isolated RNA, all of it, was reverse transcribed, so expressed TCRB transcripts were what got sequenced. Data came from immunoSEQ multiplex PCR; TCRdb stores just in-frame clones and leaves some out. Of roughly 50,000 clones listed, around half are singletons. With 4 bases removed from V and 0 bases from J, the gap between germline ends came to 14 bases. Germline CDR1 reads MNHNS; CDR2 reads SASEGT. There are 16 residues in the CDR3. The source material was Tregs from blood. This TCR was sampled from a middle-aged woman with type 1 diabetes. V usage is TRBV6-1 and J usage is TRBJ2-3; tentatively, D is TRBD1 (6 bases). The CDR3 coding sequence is TGTGCCAGCAGTGTTAAAGGGGGATACAGCACAGATACGCAGTATTTT. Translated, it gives CASSVKGGYSTDTQYF.